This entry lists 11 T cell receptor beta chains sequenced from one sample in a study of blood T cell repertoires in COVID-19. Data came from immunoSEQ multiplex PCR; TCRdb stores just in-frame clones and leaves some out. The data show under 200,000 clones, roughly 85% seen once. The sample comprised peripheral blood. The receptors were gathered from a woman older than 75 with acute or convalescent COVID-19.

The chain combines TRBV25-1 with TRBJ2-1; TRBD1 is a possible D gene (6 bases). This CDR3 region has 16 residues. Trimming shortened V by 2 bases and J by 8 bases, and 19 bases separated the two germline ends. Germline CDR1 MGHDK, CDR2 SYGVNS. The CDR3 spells CASSENRARRLYEQFF. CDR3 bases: TGTGCCAGCAGTGAAAACAGGGCGCGCAGGTTATATGAGCAGTTCTTC.

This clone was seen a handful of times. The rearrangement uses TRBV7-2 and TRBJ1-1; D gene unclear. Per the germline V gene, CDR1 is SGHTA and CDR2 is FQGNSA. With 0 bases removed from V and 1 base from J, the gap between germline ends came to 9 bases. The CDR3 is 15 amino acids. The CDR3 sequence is CASSLAYSSNTEAFF. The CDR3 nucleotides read TGTGCCAGCAGCTTAGCGTACAGCTCGAACACTGAAGCTTTCTTT.

This chain's CDR3 is CASSLRIGGEPYGYTF. CDR3 coding DNA: TGTGCCAGCAGTTTAAGGATAGGGGGCGAACCCTATGGCTACACCTTC. The chain recombines TRBV28 with TRBJ1-2; 7 positions match TRBD1. The CDR3 runs to 16 residues. With 2 bases clipped from V and 4 bases from J, the junction kept 10 bases outside the gene matches. CDR1 is MDHEN, CDR2 SYDVKM, per germline.

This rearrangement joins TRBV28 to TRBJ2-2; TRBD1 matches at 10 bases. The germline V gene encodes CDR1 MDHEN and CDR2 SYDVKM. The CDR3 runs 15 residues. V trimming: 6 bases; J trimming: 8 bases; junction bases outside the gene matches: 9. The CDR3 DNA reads TGTGCCAGCAGCCGCAGGACAGGGGGTTCGGGGGAGCTGTTTTTT. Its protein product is CASSRRTGGSGELFF.

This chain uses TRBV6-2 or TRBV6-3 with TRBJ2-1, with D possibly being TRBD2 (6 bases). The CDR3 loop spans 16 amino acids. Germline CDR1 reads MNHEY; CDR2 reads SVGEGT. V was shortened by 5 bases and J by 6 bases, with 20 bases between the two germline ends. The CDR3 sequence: CASSTLTRGAPNEQFF. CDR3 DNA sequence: TGTGCCAGCAGTACTCTGACTAGAGGCGCCCCCAATGAGCAGTTCTTC.

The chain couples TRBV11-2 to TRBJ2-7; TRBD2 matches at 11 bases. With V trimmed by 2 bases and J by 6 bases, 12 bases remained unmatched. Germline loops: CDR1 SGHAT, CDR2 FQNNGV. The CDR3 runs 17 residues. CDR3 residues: CASSLSTSGNPWGEQYF. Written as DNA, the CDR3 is TGTGCCAGCAGCTTATCGACTAGCGGGAACCCCTGGGGCGAGCAGTACTTC.

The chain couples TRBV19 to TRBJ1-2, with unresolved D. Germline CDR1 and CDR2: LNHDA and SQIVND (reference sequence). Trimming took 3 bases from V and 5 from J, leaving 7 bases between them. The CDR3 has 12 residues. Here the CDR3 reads CASSIPSYGYTF. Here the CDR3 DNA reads TGTGCCAGTAGTATCCCGTCTTATGGCTACACCTTC. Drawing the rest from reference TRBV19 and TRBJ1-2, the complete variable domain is DGGITQSPKYLFRKEGQNVTLSCEQNLNHDAMYWYRQDPGQGLRLIYYSQIVNDFQKGDIAEGYSVSREKKESFPLTVTSAQKNPTAFYLCASSIPSYGYTFGSGTRLTVV.

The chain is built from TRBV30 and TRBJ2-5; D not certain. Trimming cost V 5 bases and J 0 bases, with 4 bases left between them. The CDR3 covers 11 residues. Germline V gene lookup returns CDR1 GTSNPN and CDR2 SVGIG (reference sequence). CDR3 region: CAWRDQETQYF. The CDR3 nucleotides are TGTGCCTGGCGAGACCAAGAGACCCAGTACTTC.

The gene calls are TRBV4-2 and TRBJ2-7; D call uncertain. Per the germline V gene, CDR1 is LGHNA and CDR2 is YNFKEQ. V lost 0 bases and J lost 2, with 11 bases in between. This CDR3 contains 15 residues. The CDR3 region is CASSQDGYFTYEQYF. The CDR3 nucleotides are TGTGCCAGCAGCCAAGATGGTTACTTTACCTACGAGCAGTACTTC.

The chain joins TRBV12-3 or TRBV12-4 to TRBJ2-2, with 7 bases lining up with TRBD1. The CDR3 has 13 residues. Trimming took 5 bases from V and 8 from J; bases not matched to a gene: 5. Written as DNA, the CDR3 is TGTGCCAGCAGTAGGACAGGAGCGGGGGAGCTGTTTTTT. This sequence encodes CASSRTGAGELFF.

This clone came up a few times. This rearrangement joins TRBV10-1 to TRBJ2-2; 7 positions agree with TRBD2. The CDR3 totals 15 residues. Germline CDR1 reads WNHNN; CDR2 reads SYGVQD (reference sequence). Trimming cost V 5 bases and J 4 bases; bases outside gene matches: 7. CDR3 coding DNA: TGCGCCAGCAGTCGGGGCGGGGGAAGCACCGGGGAGCTGTTTTTT. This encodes CASSRGGGSTGELFF.